The TCR beta chain described here comes from a study of response to subunit inactivated influenza vaccine. The CDR3 totals 14 residues. Trimming pared 4 bases from V and 0 bases from J, leaving 11 bases between. Germline CDR1 SGHRS, CDR2 YFSETQ. Whole-study findings and limits: It was suggested by the authors that few new T cells are recruited by each seasonal influenza vaccination.

This clonotype showed up just a few times. Its cognate antigen is unknown. TCRdb re-called the RT-PCR reads with MiXCR, one entry per CDR3 protein. There are roughly 520,000 distinct CDR3 sequences in the sample; about 25% occur only once, and over 1.5% lies in the top ten. The genes are TRBV5-1 and TRBJ2-7; D possibly corresponds to TRBD2 (5 bases). This TCR derives from a man in his fifties or sixties who received an inactivated influenza vaccine. The sequences come from CD4+ T cells sorted from PBMCs, collected roughly 5 days after vaccination. CDR3 loop: CASSMQRSSYEQYF. The CDR3 DNA reads as TGCGCCAGCAGCATGCAGCGGAGCTCCTACGAGCAGTACTTC.